This TCR beta chain came from a study of T cell changes during pregnancy in multiple sclerosis. CDR1 LNHDA and CDR2 SQIVND come from the germline V gene (reference sequence). Trimming cost V 4 bases and J 4 bases; bases outside gene matches: 4. The CDR3 runs to 14 residues. Only in-frame clones appear in the TCRdb table, and some are missing; sequencing was by immunoSEQ multiplex PCR. The table has 48,000 or so clones, just over 85% seen once. This clonotype was obtained from a female donor with multiple sclerosis, enrolled in a pregnancy study. This rearrangement joins TRBV19 to TRBJ1-1; 9 nucleotides agree with TRBD1. The sample in question was CD4+ T cells from peripheral blood mononuclear cells, obtained in the second trimester of pregnancy. In DNA, the CDR3 is TGTGCCAGTAGTAGGAGACAGGGGGTCACTGAAGCTTTCTTT. It specifies CASSRRQGVTEAFF.